This T cell receptor (beta chain) originates from a study of blood T cell repertoires in COVID-19. Study details: The cDNA or gDNA used as material had been derived from T cells, B-cell-depleted T cells, or PBMCs.

Some clones are missing from TCRdb's copy, which holds only in-frame ones; the method was immunoSEQ multiplex PCR. The repertoire includes tens of thousands of clones, almost 90% of them detected once, and approximately 15% sits in the top ten. The sequence was collected from a human donor with active COVID-19. The donor label of this sample is uncertain. Sequencing was done on a sample of peripheral blood.

The CDR3 reads CASSIRQGYNEKLFF. The CDR3 DNA sequence: TGTGCCAGCAGTATCAGACAGGGTTACAATGAAAAACTGTTTTTT. This chain uses TRBV27 with TRBJ1-4; TRBD1 aligns across 7 bases. Germline values: CDR1 MNHEY, CDR2 SMNVEV (reference sequence). This CDR3 is 15 amino acids long. J lost 5 bases, V lost 5 bases, and 8 bases had no gene match.